This entry is about one TCR beta chain. The entry originates in a study of blood T cell repertoires in COVID-19. Study context: PBMCs, B-cell-depleted T cells, or T cells provided the cDNA or gDNA that made up the material.

The study drew participants aged about 18 to 89 years from 24 US areas. Cohort 3 donors counted as recovered after two negative PCRs, clearance, or resolved symptoms. CDR3 length: 13 amino acids. V shed 7 bases and J 9 bases; nucleotides not matched to a gene: 2. CDR1 SEHNR and CDR2 FQNEAQ come from the germline V gene (reference sequence). The table came from immunoSEQ multiplex PCR; TCRdb's copy has only in-frame clones and leaves some out. Here the sample spans roughly 200,000 clones, approximately 81% being singletons. The chain uses TRBV7-9 and TRBJ2-1; 14 bases are a match to TRBD2. Source material: PBMCs or T cells enriched from blood (not recorded which). This receptor was identified in a man in his forties who had recovered from COVID-19. This CDR3 is CASIGLAGGEQFF. The DNA for the CDR3 is TGTGCCAGCATTGGACTAGCGGGAGGTGAGCAGTTCTTC.